This is a list of T cell receptor beta chains from one sample in a study of blood T cell repertoires in COVID-19. Libraries were prepared by immunoSEQ multiplex PCR; TCRdb keeps only in-frame clonotypes and omits some of them. The table lists under 250,000 clones, around 81% of them singletons. The sample taken for sequencing was peripheral blood. All receptors come from a woman aged 70-85 years with acute or convalescent COVID-19. Each CDR3 is given with its conserved first and last residue. The order of the fields is J gene, V gene, D gene, CDR3 protein. D genes are given only for firm matches.

>TRBJ1-6|TRBV19|TRBD1
CASNSPGQLYNSPLHF
>TRBJ2-1|TRBV4-3|TRBD1
CASSPGGQGDNEQFF
>TRBJ1-5|TRBV24-1|NA
CATRLREDGSRQPQHF
>TRBJ2-5|TRBV6-6|TRBD2
CASPMTSGGAKETQYF
>TRBJ2-7|TRBV6-2/TRBV6-3|TRBD2
CASSYSTSGYEQYF
>TRBJ2-1|TRBV10-2|TRBD1
CASIRTGGGDEQFF
>TRBJ2-3|TRBV11-2|NA
CASSLDSITDTQYF
>TRBJ2-2|TRBV19|NA
CASSIRGWTGELFF
>TRBJ2-5|TRBV4-1|TRBD2
CASSLRTSLLSETQYF
>TRBJ2-7|TRBV24-1|TRBD2
CATSDPGGNSYEQYF
>TRBJ1-4|TRBV5-1|NA
CASSLEPSLNEKLFF
>TRBJ2-3|TRBV2|TRBD2
CASRRSGGERTDTQYF
>TRBJ2-7|TRBV5-6|TRBD2
CASQHSGEVSEQYF
>TRBJ1-2|TRBV27|NA
CASKGQPNYGYTF
>TRBJ2-1|TRBV6-2/TRBV6-3|TRBD2
CASSYTFGGVPYNEQFF
>TRBJ1-2|TRBV9|NA
CASSVVGGNYGYTF
>TRBJ2-2|TRBV5-1|TRBD1
CASSFDRGQNGELFF
>TRBJ2-1|TRBV18|NA
CASSPLHSPLNEQFF
>TRBJ2-3|TRBV10-3|TRBD2
CAIKNSGGTDTQYF
>TRBJ2-7|TRBV6-5|NA
CASSYDRSYEQYF
>TRBJ1-2|TRBV10-3|NA
CAISAEGHEVYGYTF
>TRBJ2-2|TRBV5-1|TRBD1
CASSSGQGGTGELFF
>TRBJ2-3|TRBV7-8|NA
CASSLGGRTLTGRSSTDTQYF
>TRBJ2-5|TRBV7-2|NA
CASSLAPHGGQETQYF
>TRBJ2-7|TRBV19|NA
CASSRSHRTGSYEQYF
>TRBJ2-6|TRBV7-8|NA
CASSLQARSGANVLTF
>TRBJ2-3|TRBV11-2|TRBD2
CASSLVGLAADNTQYF
>TRBJ2-7|TRBV23-1|TRBD1
CASSRATGTSYEQYF
>TRBJ2-7|TRBV6-5|TRBD1
CASGRDREYEQYF
>TRBJ2-2|TRBV2|TRBD1
CASSTQGDTGELFF